This TCR beta chain was found in a study of vaccination and CD4 T cells after COVID-19. Across the whole study: The peptides that stimulated the cells were overlapping spike peptides from SARS-CoV-2, HCoV-NL63, HCoV-OC43 and HCoV-229E.

The Oncomine TCR Beta short-read assay was applied to DNA of cultured CD4+ T cells. TCRdb re-called the PCR reads through MiXCR, storing one row per CDR3 protein. Of fewer than 15,000 distinct CDR3 sequences listed, about two fifths are singletons. There are 17 residues in the CDR3. Unmatched junction bases numbered 5, after V lost 3 bases and J lost 1 base. Germline V gene data show CDR1 as SGHAT and CDR2 as FQNNGV. This clonotype was seen only a few times. Its cognate antigen is unknown. Treatment of the sample: roughly ten-day PBMC culture with coronavirus spike peptide pools or control peptides (ViraFEST assay).

The input for sequencing was CD4+ T cells from blood, cultured in vitro, taken after SARS-CoV-2 vaccination. The chain combines TRBV11-2 with TRBJ2-7; 14 bases are a match to TRBD2. This receptor was identified in a human donor who had recovered from COVID-19. The CDR3 nucleotides read TGTGCCAGCAGCTTGAGACTAGCGGGAGGGGGATCCTACGAGCAGTACTTC. The encoded protein is CASSLRLAGGGSYEQYF.